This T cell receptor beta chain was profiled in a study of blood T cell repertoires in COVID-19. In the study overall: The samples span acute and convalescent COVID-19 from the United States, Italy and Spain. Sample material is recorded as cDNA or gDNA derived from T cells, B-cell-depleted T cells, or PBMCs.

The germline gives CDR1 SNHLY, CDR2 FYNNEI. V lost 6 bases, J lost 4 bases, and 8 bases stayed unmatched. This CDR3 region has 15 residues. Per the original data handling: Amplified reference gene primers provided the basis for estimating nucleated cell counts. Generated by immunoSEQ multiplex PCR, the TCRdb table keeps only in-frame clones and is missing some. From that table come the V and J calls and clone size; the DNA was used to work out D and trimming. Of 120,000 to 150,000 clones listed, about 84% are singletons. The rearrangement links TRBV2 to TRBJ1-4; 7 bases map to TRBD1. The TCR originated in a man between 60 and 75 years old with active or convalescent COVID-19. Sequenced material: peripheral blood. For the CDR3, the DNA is TGTGCCAGCAGACTGACAGGGTTCCTTAATGAAAAACTGTTTTTT. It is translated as CASRLTGFLNEKLFF.